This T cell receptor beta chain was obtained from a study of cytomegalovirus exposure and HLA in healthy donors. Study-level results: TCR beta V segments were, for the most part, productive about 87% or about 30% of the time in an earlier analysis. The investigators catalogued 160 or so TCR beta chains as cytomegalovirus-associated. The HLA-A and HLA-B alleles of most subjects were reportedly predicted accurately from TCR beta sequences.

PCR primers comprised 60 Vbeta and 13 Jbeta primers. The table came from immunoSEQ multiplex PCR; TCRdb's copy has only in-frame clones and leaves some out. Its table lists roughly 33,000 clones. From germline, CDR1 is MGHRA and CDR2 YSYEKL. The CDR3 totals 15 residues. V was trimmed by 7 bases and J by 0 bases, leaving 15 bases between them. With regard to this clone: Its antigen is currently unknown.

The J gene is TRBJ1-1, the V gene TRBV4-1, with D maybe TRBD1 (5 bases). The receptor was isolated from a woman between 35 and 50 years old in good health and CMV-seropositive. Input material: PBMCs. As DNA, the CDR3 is TGCGCCAGCACCTTAACGGGACTGATGAACACTGAAGCTTTCTTT. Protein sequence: CASTLTGLMNTEAFF.